This entry lists 9 T cell receptor beta chains sequenced from one sample in a study of blood T cell repertoires in COVID-19. Some clones are missing from TCRdb's copy, which holds only in-frame ones; the method was immunoSEQ multiplex PCR. The repertoire holds fewer than 100,000 clones, with about 85% as singletons. Material: peripheral blood. These receptors came from a man in his fifties or sixties with acute or convalescent COVID-19.

The V gene is TRBV6-5, the J gene TRBJ2-1; TRBD1 agrees at 9 bases. The V segment lost 2 bases and the J segment 5 bases; nucleotides outside the gene matches: 7. The V gene's germline CDR1 is MNHEY and CDR2 SVGAGI. The CDR3 runs to 16 residues. DNA for the CDR3: TGTGCCAGCAGTTACACTACAGGGGGCGCAAACAATGAGCAGTTCTTC. Protein: CASSYTTGGANNEQFF.

The sample holds one count of this clone. V usage is TRBV5-4 and J usage is TRBJ2-7, with TRBD1 matching 7 bases. Germline V gene sequence: CDR1 SGHNT, CDR2 YYREEE (reference sequence). The V segment lost 4 bases and the J segment 5 bases; nucleotides outside the gene matches: 6. This CDR3 region has 13 residues. CDR3 sequence: CASSRDRAHEQYF. Written as DNA, the CDR3 is TGTGCCAGCAGCCGCGACAGGGCCCACGAGCAGTACTTC.

This chain links TRBV15 with TRBJ1-1; 9 bases are a match to TRBD1. In germline, CDR1 is LNHNV, CDR2 YYDKDF (reference sequence). V was clipped by 1 base and J by 6 bases; unmatched bases: 3. CDR3 length equals 14 residues. For the CDR3, the DNA is TGTGCCACCAGCAGAGGGGACAGGGAGGCTGAAGCTTTCTTT. It yields the protein CATSRGDREAEAFF.

The gene calls are TRBV10-1 and TRBJ1-2, with no clear D. The V gene's germline CDR1 is WNHNN and CDR2 SYGVQD (reference sequence). The CDR3 extends over 13 amino acids. Trimming left V 2 bases short and J 1 base short, with 5 bases between. DNA of the CDR3: TGCGCCAGCAGTGAGAACAGTAACTATGGCTACACCTTC. Amino acids: CASSENSNYGYTF.

The genes are TRBV29-1 and TRBJ1-6; the D gene is possibly TRBD1 (5 bases). Per the germline V gene, CDR1 is SQVTM and CDR2 is ANQGSEA. The CDR3 runs to 17 residues. Trimming removed 0 bases from V and 6 bases from J, with 18 bases in between. The DNA of the CDR3 is TGCAGCGTTGAAGAGGGAAGACAGAAAAAGTTTAATTCACCCCTCCACTTT. Translation: CSVEEGRQKKFNSPLHF.

DNA for the CDR3: TGCGCCAGCAGCTTTCGGGGGGACTTCAACACCGGGGAGCTGTTTTTT. Protein sequence: CASSFRGDFNTGELFF. The V and J genes are TRBV5-1 and TRBJ2-2, with TRBD2 identical over 7 bases. This CDR3 contains 16 residues. V dropped 2 bases and J dropped 2; count of bases not matched to a gene: 6. Germline V CDR1 and CDR2: SGHRS, YFSETQ.

This chain links TRBV9 with TRBJ2-2, with 12 bases fitting TRBD2. This CDR3 comprises 15 residues. Trimming cost V 3 bases and J 7 bases; bases outside gene matches: 4. CDR1 is SGDLS, CDR2 YYNGEE, per germline. The chain's CDR3 is CASSAGLAGIGELFF. CDR3 sequence (DNA): TGTGCCAGCAGCGCCGGACTAGCGGGAATCGGGGAGCTGTTTTTT.

The rearrangement joins TRBV9 to TRBJ2-3; TRBD2 matches 7 bases. After removal of 4 bases from V and 2 bases from J, the junction contained 10 bases not matched to a gene. Per germline, CDR1 SGDLS and CDR2 YYNGEE. The CDR3 extends over 16 amino acids. CDR3 coding DNA: TGTGCCAGCAGCCCTGGACGCCTAGCGGACACAGATACGCAGTATTTT. This sequence encodes CASSPGRLADTDTQYF.

CDR3 residues: CASSWTALAGPNEQFF. CDR3 bases: TGCGCCAGCAGTTGGACGGCGCTAGCGGGGCCCAATGAGCAGTTCTTC. The chain employs TRBV5-1 and TRBJ2-1, with TRBD2 identical over 9 bases. CDR1 is SGHRS and CDR2 is YFSETQ in the germline V gene. The CDR3 is 16 amino acids. V was pared by 5 bases and J by 6 bases, with 12 bases of the junction left unmatched.